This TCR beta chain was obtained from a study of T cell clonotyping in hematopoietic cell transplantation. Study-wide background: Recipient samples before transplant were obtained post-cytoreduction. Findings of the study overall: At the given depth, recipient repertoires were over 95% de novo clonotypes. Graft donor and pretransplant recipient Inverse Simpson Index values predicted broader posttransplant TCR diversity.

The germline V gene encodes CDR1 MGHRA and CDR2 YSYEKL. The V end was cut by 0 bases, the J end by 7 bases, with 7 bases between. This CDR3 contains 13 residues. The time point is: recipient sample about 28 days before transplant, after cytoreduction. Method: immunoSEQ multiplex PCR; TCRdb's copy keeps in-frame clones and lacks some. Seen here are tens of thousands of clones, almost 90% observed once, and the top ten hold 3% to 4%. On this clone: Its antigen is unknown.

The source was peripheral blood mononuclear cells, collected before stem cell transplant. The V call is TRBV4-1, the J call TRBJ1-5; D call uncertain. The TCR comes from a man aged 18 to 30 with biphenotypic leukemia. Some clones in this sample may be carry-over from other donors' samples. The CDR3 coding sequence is TGCGCCAGCAGCCAAGAAGTATGGCAGCCCCAGCATTTT. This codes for CASSQEVWQPQHF.